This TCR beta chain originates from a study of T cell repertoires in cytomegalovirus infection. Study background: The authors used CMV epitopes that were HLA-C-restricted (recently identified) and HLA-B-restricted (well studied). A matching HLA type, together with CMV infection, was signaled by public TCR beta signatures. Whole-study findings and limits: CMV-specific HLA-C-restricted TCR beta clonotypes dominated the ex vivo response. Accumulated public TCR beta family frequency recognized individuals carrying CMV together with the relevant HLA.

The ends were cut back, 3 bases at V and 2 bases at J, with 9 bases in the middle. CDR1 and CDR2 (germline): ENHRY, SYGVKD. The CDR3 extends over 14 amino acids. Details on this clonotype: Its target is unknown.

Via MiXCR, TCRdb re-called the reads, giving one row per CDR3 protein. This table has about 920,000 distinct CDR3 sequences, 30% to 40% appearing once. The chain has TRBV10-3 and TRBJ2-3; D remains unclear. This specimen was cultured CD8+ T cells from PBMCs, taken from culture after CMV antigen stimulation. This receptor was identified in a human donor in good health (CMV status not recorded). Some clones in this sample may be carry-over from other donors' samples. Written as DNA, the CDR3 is TGTGCCATCAGTGATGGGTTTATCACAGATACGCAGTATTTT. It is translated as CAISDGFITDTQYF.